This TCR beta chain stems from a study of shared clonotypes between healthy human individuals. Points from the study as a whole: Clonotype sharing among donors was thought likely to change with sequencing depth.

Genomic DNA (from each subset) was split evenly across several immunoSEQ plates. Assay: immunoSEQ multiplex PCR; the TCRdb copy retains only in-frame clones and omits some. In the table there are roughly 2,300,000 clones, 92% of which are singletons. A remark on this clone: Its specificity is unknown.

Germline loops: CDR1 SEHNR, CDR2 FQNEAQ (reference sequence). Trimming removed 5 bases from V and 0 bases from J; junction bases left unmatched: 4. The CDR3 contains 14 residues. Sequencing used naive CD4+ T cells from PBMCs. Described subset: CD45RA+ positively selected. The gene calls are TRBV7-9 and TRBJ2-7; 7 positions match TRBD1. The receptor comes from a man younger than 35 in good health. Some clones in this sample may be carry-over from other donors' samples. Here the CDR3 DNA reads TGTGCCAGCAGCACTAACAGGGGCTCCTACGAGCAGTACTTC. This translates into CASSTNRGSYEQYF.